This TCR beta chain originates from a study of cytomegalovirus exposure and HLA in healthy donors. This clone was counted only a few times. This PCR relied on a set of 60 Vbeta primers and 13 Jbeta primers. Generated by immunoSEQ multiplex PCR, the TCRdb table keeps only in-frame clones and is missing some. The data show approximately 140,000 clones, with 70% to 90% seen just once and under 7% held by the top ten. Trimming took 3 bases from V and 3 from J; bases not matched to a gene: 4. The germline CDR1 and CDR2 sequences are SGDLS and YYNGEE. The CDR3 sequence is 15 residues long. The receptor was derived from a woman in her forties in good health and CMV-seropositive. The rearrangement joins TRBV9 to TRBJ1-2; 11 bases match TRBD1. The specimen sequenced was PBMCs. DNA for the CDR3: TGTGCCAGCAGCGGGGGGGACAGGGGGTACTATGGCTACACCTTC. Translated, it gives CASSGGDRGYYGYTF. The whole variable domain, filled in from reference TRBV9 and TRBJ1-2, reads DSGVTQTPKHLITATGQRVTLRCSPRSGDLSVYWYQQSLDQGLQFLIQYYNGEERAKGNILERFSAQQFPDLHSELNLSSLELGDSALYFCASSGGDRGYYGYTFGSGTRLTVV.